One and the same sample provided the 24 T cell receptor beta chains below, sequenced in a study of blood T cell repertoires in COVID-19. Produced via immunoSEQ multiplex PCR; TCRdb's table is partial and in-frame only. This table holds under 200,000 clones, about 83% found once. Sequences were obtained from PBMCs or T cells enriched from blood (not recorded which). Receptors were obtained from a woman aged 45-60 years in a cohort exposed to, infected with or recovered from COVID-19 (not recorded which).

This clone appeared once. The J gene is TRBJ2-2, the V gene TRBV5-8, with 7 bases matching TRBD1. Per the germline V gene, CDR1 is SGHTS and CDR2 is YDEGEE. The CDR3 consists of 17 residues. Trimming took 2 bases from V and 3 from J; bases not matched to a gene: 10. CDR3 sequence: CASSLRQGRGHTGELFF. For the CDR3, the DNA is TGTGCCAGCAGCTTAAGACAGGGCAGGGGTCACACCGGGGAGCTGTTTTTT.

This chain joins TRBV11-2 and TRBJ1-1; D possibly corresponds to TRBD1 (6 bases). The V gene lost 4 bases and the J gene lost 13 bases, with 19 bases spanning the gap. This CDR3 is built from 13 residues. Germline V gene data show CDR1 as SGHAT and CDR2 as FQNNGV. DNA of the CDR3: TGTGCCAGCAGCTCCATCCCAGGGGCCCCCTTTTTCTTT. It translates to CASSSIPGAPFFF.

The chain is built from TRBV28 and TRBJ1-2, with TRBD1 identical over 7 bases. Per germline, CDR1 MDHEN and CDR2 SYDVKM. The CDR3 is 14 amino acids. Losses at the gene ends were 7 bases for V and 5 bases for J; bases not matched to a gene: 10. Written as DNA, the CDR3 is TGTGCCAGCACTTCAGGGGCAGGGGGTTATGGCTACACCTTC. Translating gives CASTSGAGGYGYTF.

This clone was detected ten times or more. The gene calls are TRBV13 and TRBJ1-3; TRBD1 agrees at 9 bases. The CDR3 spans 15 residues. J gave up 2 bases and V 4 bases, and 3 bases lay outside the gene matches. The germline V gene encodes CDR1 PRHDT and CDR2 FYEKMQ (reference sequence). The CDR3 region is CASSSRQGAGNTIYF. In DNA, the CDR3 is TGTGCCAGCAGCTCAAGACAGGGGGCTGGAAACACCATATATTTT.

The V and J genes are TRBV7-2 and TRBJ1-5; D is ambiguous. Germline V CDR1 and CDR2: SGHTA, FQGNSA. With 1 base removed from V and 6 bases from J, the gap between germline ends came to 7 bases. This CDR3 region has 13 residues. CDR3 protein: CASSLEEGQPQHF. As DNA, the CDR3 is TGTGCCAGCAGCTTAGAGGAGGGTCAGCCCCAGCATTTT.

The V call is TRBV5-1, the J call TRBJ2-3; TRBD1 is a possible D gene (5 bases). Germline V gene data show CDR1 as SGHRS and CDR2 as YFSETQ. Trimming left V 3 bases short and J 2 bases short, with 16 bases between. The CDR3 runs 16 residues. This CDR3 reads CASSSGLAGLTDTQYF. CDR3 coding DNA: TGCGCCAGCAGCTCAGGGTTAGCAGGGCTCACAGATACGCAGTATTTT.

The V call is TRBV19, the J call TRBJ2-5; TRBD2 agrees at 8 bases. CDR1 LNHDA and CDR2 SQIVND come from the germline V gene (reference sequence). The CDR3 sequence is 15 residues long. V dropped 2 bases and J dropped 4; count of bases not matched to a gene: 6. CDR3 residues: CASSILAGGAETQYF. In DNA form, the CDR3 reads TGTGCCAGTAGTATATTGGCGGGGGGCGCAGAGACCCAGTACTTC.

DNA of the CDR3: TGTGCCAGCAGCCCTCAGGGCGGCCTATACAATGAGCAGTTCTTC. Translated: CASSPQGGLYNEQFF. The chain carries TRBV4-2 and TRBJ2-1; D perhaps matches TRBD1 (5 bases). The CDR3 contains 15 residues. The V end was cut by 4 bases, the J end by 4 bases, with 14 bases between. Germline V gives CDR1 LGHNA, CDR2 YNFKEQ.

The chain combines TRBV30 with TRBJ1-4; tentative D call: TRBD1 (5 bases). The CDR3 totals 14 residues. V was pared by 2 bases and J by 1 base, with 8 bases between. Germline loops: CDR1 GTSNPN, CDR2 SVGIG (reference sequence). CDR3 in amino acids: CAWSKGITNEKLFF. The CDR3 nucleotides read TGTGCCTGGAGTAAGGGGATAACTAATGAAAAACTGTTTTTT.

The chain combines TRBV27 with TRBJ1-4, with TRBD1 as a possible D gene (5 bases). V lost 6 bases, J lost 0 bases, and 8 bases lay in between. The CDR3 is 14 amino acids. Germline loops: CDR1 MNHEY, CDR2 SMNVEV (reference sequence). DNA of the CDR3: TGTGCCAGCAGCGGGGGGGCAACTAATGAAAAACTGTTTTTT. Protein sequence: CASSGGATNEKLFF.

This clone has a handful of counts. This CDR3 is CASRGTGKGGNEQFF. CDR3 in DNA: TGTGCCAGCAGGGGGACAGGGAAGGGAGGAAATGAGCAGTTCTTC. The chain carries TRBV2 and TRBJ2-1; 9 positions agree with TRBD1. From germline, CDR1 is SNHLY and CDR2 FYNNEI. After removal of 6 bases from V and 7 bases from J, the junction contained 10 bases not matched to a gene. The CDR3 has 15 amino acids.

This clone came up a few times. The chain links TRBV5-4 to TRBJ1-2; 10 bases are shared with TRBD1. The CDR3 runs 15 residues. Germline trimming cut 0 bases from V and 8 bases from J; bases unmatched to any gene: 7. Germline V lookup: CDR1 SGHNT, CDR2 YYREEE (reference sequence). DNA of the CDR3: TGTGCCAGCAGCTTGGGACAGGGGGCTTTGTTCGGCTACACCTTC. Protein product: CASSLGQGALFGYTF.

CDR3 bases: TGTGCCAGCAGGGAGGTGCTTTCTGGAAACACCATATATTTT. This sequence encodes CASREVLSGNTIYF. The chain combines TRBV28 with TRBJ1-3, with D unclear. There are 14 residues in the CDR3. The V gene's germline CDR1 is MDHEN and CDR2 SYDVKM. V lost 6 bases and J lost 1, with 10 bases in between. Full variable domain (remainder filled in from reference TRBV28 and TRBJ1-3): DVKVTQSSRYLVKRTGEKVFLECVQDMDHENMFWYRQDPGLGLRLIYFSYDVKMKEKGDIPEGYSVSREKKERFSLILESASTNQTSMYLCASREVLSGNTIYFGEGSWLTVV.

The chain links TRBV10-3 to TRBJ2-5; 12 bases line up with TRBD1. Losses at the gene ends were 0 bases for V and 4 bases for J; bases not matched to a gene: 12. This CDR3 spans 19 amino acids. Germline lookup yields CDR1 ENHRY and CDR2 SYGVKD. The CDR3, as DNA: TGTGCCATCAGTGAGTCCCTGGGACAGGGGGCCAAGCGGGCAGAGACCCAGTACTTC. Its translation: CAISESLGQGAKRAETQYF.

The chain employs TRBV19 and TRBJ2-7; TRBD1 aligns across 9 bases. The CDR3 contains 16 residues. Germline assignment: CDR1 LNHDA and CDR2 SQIVND (reference sequence). With 5 bases clipped from V and 0 bases from J, the junction kept 8 bases outside the gene matches. Here the CDR3 DNA reads TGTGCCAGTAGTTCGAAACAGGGGGCCCACTCCTACGAGCAGTACTTC. It specifies CASSSKQGAHSYEQYF.

V gene TRBV19 combines with J gene TRBJ2-7; tentative D call: TRBD1 (6 bases). Germline V gene sequence: CDR1 LNHDA, CDR2 SQIVND (reference sequence). The CDR3 length is 13 residues. Trimming took 6 bases from V and 3 from J, leaving 12 bases between them. The CDR3 coding sequence is TGTGCCAGTAGCTTCGACAGGTACTACGAGCAGTACTTC. Translation: CASSFDRYYEQYF.

With regard to this clone: The sample has other DNA sequences that encode this CDR3 too. The chain joins TRBV20-1 to TRBJ1-1; TRBD1 might be the D (5 bases). V gave up 4 bases and J gave up 5 bases, with 8 bases separating them. Germline V lookup: CDR1 DFQATT, CDR2 SNEGSKA (reference sequence). The CDR3 is made up of 11 amino acids. The DNA for the CDR3 is TGCAGTGCTACCGGGGGGACTGAAGCTTTCTTT. Protein product: CSATGGTEAFF.

V usage is TRBV10-3 and J usage is TRBJ2-7, with TRBD1 matching 9 bases. CDR1 is ENHRY and CDR2 is SYGVKD in the germline V gene. V dropped 3 bases and J dropped 3; count of bases not matched to a gene: 6. The CDR3 contains 15 residues. The CDR3 DNA reads as TGTGCCATCAGTGAAACCGGGACAGGGTTCTACGAGCAGTACTTC. Amino acids: CAISETGTGFYEQYF.

The CDR3 spells CSVLGDRNTEAFF. Here the CDR3 DNA reads TGCAGCGTTTTGGGGGACAGGAACACTGAAGCTTTCTTT. V is TRBV29-1 and J is TRBJ1-1; TRBD1 matches at 7 bases. This CDR3 has 13 residues. V dropped 5 bases and J dropped 1; count of bases not matched to a gene: 4. Germline V gene data show CDR1 as SQVTM and CDR2 as ANQGSEA.

V and J are TRBV15 and TRBJ2-2; unclear D gene. Germline V gene data show CDR1 as LNHNV and CDR2 as YYDKDF (reference sequence). Trimming removed 0 bases at V and 6 bases at J, with 2 bases between. CDR3 length: 12 amino acids. CDR3 nucleotide sequence: TGTGCCACCAGCAGAGACGCCGGGGAGCTGTTTTTT. Translating gives CATSRDAGELFF.

Only one count was recorded for this clone. The V gene is TRBV7-2, the J gene TRBJ1-2; D call uncertain. The length of the CDR3 is 12 residues. CDR1 and CDR2 from the germline V gene are SGHTA and FQGNSA. Between the trimmed V and J ends, which lost 1 base and 7 bases, there was a span of 7 bases. The CDR3 DNA reads TGTGCCAGCAGCTTAGGCCCACTTGGCTACACCTTC. It codes for CASSLGPLGYTF.

For the CDR3, the DNA is TGTGCCAGCAGTGTCTCCGGGACTAGCGGGAGGCCCTACAATGAGCAGTTCTTC. Translating it yields CASSVSGTSGRPYNEQFF. The rearrangement joins TRBV27 to TRBJ2-1; TRBD2 agrees at 15 bases. The trim removed 5 bases at V and 2 bases at J, leaving 7 bases unmatched. CDR3 size: 18 residues. Germline V gene data show CDR1 as MNHEY and CDR2 as SMNVEV (reference sequence).

The J gene is TRBJ1-6, the V gene TRBV27, with 10 bases aligning to TRBD1. The germline gives CDR1 MNHEY, CDR2 SMNVEV (reference sequence). The CDR3 is 15 amino acids. V was pared by 5 bases and J by 8 bases, with 6 bases of the junction left unmatched. The CDR3 sequence is CASSIRQGAYSPLHF. The CDR3 DNA reads TGTGCCAGCAGTATAAGACAGGGGGCCTATTCACCCCTCCACTTT.

The V and J genes are TRBV29-1 and TRBJ1-2; 7 positions agree with TRBD1. Losses at the gene ends were 5 bases for V and 3 bases for J; bases not matched to a gene: 6. The CDR3 covers 13 residues. The germline V gene encodes CDR1 SQVTM and CDR2 ANQGSEA. The CDR3 region is CSVLMGQHYGYTF. The CDR3 DNA reads as TGCAGCGTTCTGATGGGACAGCACTATGGCTACACCTTC.